Following are 16 T cell receptor beta chains from one sample sequenced in a study of cytotoxic CD8 clonotypes in ibrutinib-treated CLL. Method: immunoSEQ multiplex PCR; TCRdb's copy keeps in-frame clones and lacks some. The data contain 90,000 to 100,000 clones, 70% to 80% of them singletons. Sequences were derived from PBMCs, sampled after 12 months of ibrutinib treatment. These receptors originate from a human donor with chronic lymphocytic leukemia.

The chain has TRBV27 and TRBJ2-2, with D possibly TRBD1 on 5 matching bases. The V and J ends lost 6 bases and 5 bases respectively, with 16 bases between them. Germline CDR1 is MNHEY and CDR2 is SMNVEV (reference sequence). The length of the CDR3 is 15 residues. The DNA for the CDR3 is TGTGCCAGCAGCTCTCCTGCGGCAGGGACCGGGGAGCTGTTTTTT. It is translated as CASSSPAAGTGELFF.

The chain uses TRBV7-2 and TRBJ1-2; 9 positions agree with TRBD1. The V segment lost 4 bases and the J segment 7 bases; nucleotides outside the gene matches: 10. Germline V gives CDR1 SGHTA, CDR2 FQGNSA. This CDR3 is built from 15 residues. In nucleotides, the CDR3 is TGTGCCAGCAGCTCACGGCTGGGACAGGGCTTTGGCTACACCTTC. Its translation is CASSSRLGQGFGYTF.

The genes are TRBV5-1 and TRBJ1-1; a weak D match, TRBD1 (5 bases). The V end was cut by 4 bases, the J end by 1 base, with 11 bases between. CDR3 size: 14 residues. Germline V gene lookup returns CDR1 SGHRS and CDR2 YFSETQ. CDR3 nucleotide sequence: TGCGCCAGCAGCCCACGACAGAGGAACACTGAAGCTTTCTTT. Translating gives CASSPRQRNTEAFF.

Note on this clone: Distinct nucleotide sequences in the sample also encode this CDR3. The V gene is TRBV12-5, the J gene TRBJ1-5; D is possibly TRBD1 (6 bases). Per the germline V gene, CDR1 is LGHNT and CDR2 is FRNRAP. Trimming took 5 bases from V and 2 from J, leaving 10 bases between them. This CDR3 contains 14 residues. The CDR3 protein is CASGPGQGNQPQHF. The CDR3 bases are TGTGCTAGTGGTCCGGGACAAGGCAATCAGCCCCAGCATTTT.

This clone was seen repeatedly, ten times or more. J is TRBJ2-7 and V is TRBV19, with D possibly matching TRBD2 (5 bases). The germline V gene encodes CDR1 LNHDA and CDR2 SQIVND (reference sequence). The CDR3 length is 13 residues. The V and J ends lost 9 bases and 4 bases respectively, with 16 bases between them. The CDR3 DNA follows: TGTGCCAGCGGCCTCGGTGGGGAGTACGAGCAGTACTTC. Translating it yields CASGLGGEYEQYF.

CDR3 amino acids: CASSFGRVNTEAFF. Here the CDR3 DNA reads TGTGCCAGCAGTTTTGGCAGGGTGAACACTGAAGCTTTCTTT. The V gene is TRBV28, the J gene TRBJ1-1; maybe TRBD1 (5 bases). The V gene lost 3 bases and the J gene lost 0 bases, with 8 bases spanning the gap. The V gene's germline CDR1 is MDHEN and CDR2 SYDVKM. CDR3 length: 14 amino acids.

The chain couples TRBV19 to TRBJ2-5; TRBD1 matches at 8 bases. This CDR3 is 15 amino acids long. Unmatched junction bases numbered 10, after V lost 7 bases and J lost 3 bases. In germline, CDR1 is LNHDA, CDR2 SQIVND (reference sequence). DNA for the CDR3: TGTGCCAGTACACCCGGGACAGGAGCAGAAGAGACCCAGTACTTC. Protein sequence: CASTPGTGAEETQYF.

This clone was detected only once. The rearrangement joins TRBV27 to TRBJ1-2, with a tentative D call TRBD1 (6 bases). Trimming cost V 4 bases and J 7 bases, with 19 bases left between them. The CDR3 has 15 amino acids. The germline V gene encodes CDR1 MNHEY and CDR2 SMNVEV (reference sequence). CDR3 coding DNA: TGTGCCAGCAGTTCCGCCTGGGGCCTGACAGGTGGCTACACCTTC. Translation: CASSSAWGLTGGYTF.

The chain joins TRBV5-1 to TRBJ1-1; the D is unclear. Germline V gene lookup returns CDR1 SGHRS and CDR2 YFSETQ. V was trimmed by 4 bases and J by 0 bases, leaving 7 bases between them. The CDR3 is 13 amino acids. For the CDR3, the DNA is TGCGCCAGCAGCAGGGAGTTGAACACTGAAGCTTTCTTT. It codes for CASSRELNTEAFF.

In regard to this clone: The sample carries other DNA sequences with the same CDR3. The V and J genes are TRBV25-1 and TRBJ1-1; D gene ambiguous. This CDR3 has 12 amino acids. The germline V gene has CDR1 MGHDK and CDR2 SYGVNS. V gave up 6 bases and J gave up 2 bases, with 7 bases separating them. The CDR3 loop reads CASRGGNTEAFF. For the CDR3, the DNA is TGTGCCAGCAGGGGTGGAAACACTGAAGCTTTCTTT.

This clone has only a few counts. This chain links TRBV5-1 with TRBJ1-2; 12 bases match TRBD1. V gave up 0 bases and J gave up 4 bases; unmatched junction bases: 7. The germline V gene encodes CDR1 SGHRS and CDR2 YFSETQ. The CDR3 is made up of 17 amino acids. The CDR3: CASSLEGQGALVYGYTF. DNA for the CDR3: TGCGCCAGCAGCTTGGAGGGACAGGGGGCCCTTGTCTATGGCTACACCTTC.

The chain links TRBV10-3 to TRBJ1-1; TRBD1 matches 8 bases. This CDR3 is 14 amino acids long. The germline V gene encodes CDR1 ENHRY and CDR2 SYGVKD. V lost 7 bases to trimming and J lost 1 base; unmatched junction nucleotides: 5. The CDR3 region is CAITLDRENTEAFF. CDR3 DNA: TGTGCCATCACGCTGGACAGGGAGAACACTGAAGCTTTCTTT.

About this clone itself: A far larger clone is only one base removed, so a read error is likely. V usage is TRBV5-4 and J usage is TRBJ2-5; no clear D. CDR1 and CDR2 from the germline V gene are SGHNT and YYREEE (reference sequence). The germline V and J ends were trimmed by 6 bases and 1 base, with 4 bases remaining between them. This CDR3 region has 11 residues. CDR3 bases: TGTGCCAGCACCTTCCAAGAGACCCAGTACTTC. Protein product: CASTFQETQYF.

In this sample, this clone turned up a few times. Compared with germline, one end of the junction differs, possibly owing to a read error. The chain joins TRBV7-3 to TRBJ2-2; D may be TRBD2 (6 bases). The CDR3 totals 16 residues. Germline CDR1 is SGHTA and CDR2 is FQGTGA. CDR3 nucleotide sequence: TGTGCCAGCAGCCTAACTCCGGGACTCTCCACCGGGGAGCTGTTTTTT. Its translation is CASSLTPGLSTGELFF.

The V and J genes are TRBV19 and TRBJ1-1, with 8 bases lining up with TRBD1. Germline V gene lookup returns CDR1 LNHDA and CDR2 SQIVND (reference sequence). The CDR3 length is 15 residues. Trimming took 4 bases from V and 1 from J; bases not matched to a gene: 5. CDR3 nucleotides: TGTGCCAGTAGTAAGGGACAGGCCGGGAACACTGAAGCTTTCTTT. It translates to CASSKGQAGNTEAFF. The whole variable domain, remainder taken from reference TRBV19 and TRBJ1-1, is DGGITQSPKYLFRKEGQNVTLSCEQNLNHDAMYWYRQDPGQGLRLIYYSQIVNDFQKGDIAEGYSVSREKKESFPLTVTSAQKNPTAFYLCASSKGQAGNTEAFFGQGTRLTVV.

CDR3 residues: CASSLEYEQYF. CDR3 in DNA: TGTGCCAGCAGCTTAGAGTACGAGCAGTACTTC. The gene calls are TRBV11-3 and TRBJ2-7; D remains ambiguous. V lost 0 bases and J lost 4, with 1 base in between. This CDR3 region has 11 residues. Looked up from germline, CDR1 is SGHNT and CDR2 is YENEEA.